This TCR beta chain was documented in a study of CXCR3-negative and CXCR3-positive naive CD8 T cells. Triplicate approximately 300,000-cell sorts were made of each CD8+ T cell subset. Naive CD8+ T cells showed CD45RO-CCR7+CD27+CD95-. UMI-labeled 5' RACE TRB cDNA libraries were prepared from the cells. TCRdb re-called the 5' RACE reads, yielding one record per CDR3 amino acid sequence without DNA. In all, the sample yields 90,000 to 100,000 distinct CDR3 sequences. Germline CDR1 reads SGHDT; CDR2 reads YYEEEE. The CDR3 length is 12 residues. The specimen was naive CXCR3- CD8+ T cells from blood. Subset defined: CD45RO-CCR7+CD27+CD95- naive CD8+ T cells lacking CXCR3 (TNR3-). The genes are TRBV5-6 and TRBJ2-1; the D call of TRBD2 rests on TCRdb alone, since no DNA is present to check it. The clonotype comes from a human donor in good health. Some clones in this sample may be carry-over from other donors' samples. The CDR3 loop is CASSFGSGEQFF.